The 23 T cell receptor beta chains reported below all come from one sample, sequenced in a study of blood T cell repertoires in COVID-19. Clones were read by immunoSEQ multiplex PCR, and TCRdb kept only the in-frame ones, dropping some. The table includes roughly 480,000 clones, about 88% detected once. The sample taken for sequencing was peripheral blood. The source is a man aged 18 to 35 with COVID-19, enrolled during active disease.

The chain joins TRBV28 to TRBJ1-1; 7 nucleotides match TRBD1. V dropped 8 bases and J dropped 7; count of bases not matched to a gene: 4. CDR3 size: 11 residues. CDR1 MDHEN and CDR2 SYDVKM come from the germline V gene. CDR3 in DNA: TGTGCCAGCGCTAACAGGGGTGAAGCTTTCTTT. Translating gives CASANRGEAFF.

The rearrangement uses TRBV11-2 and TRBJ2-2, with 7 nucleotides matching TRBD2. Germline CDR1 and CDR2: SGHAT and FQNNGV. Trimming cost V 6 bases and J 6 bases; bases outside gene matches: 13. This CDR3 is built from 16 residues. The CDR3 DNA reads as TGTGCCAGCAGACAAGGTACCGGACTAGTTCCCGGGGAGCTGTTTTTT. Translated, it gives CASRQGTGLVPGELFF.

This chain joins TRBV5-8 and TRBJ2-7; D is possibly TRBD2 (7 bases). With 2 bases removed from V and 6 bases from J, the gap between germline ends came to 12 bases. This CDR3 region has 13 residues. CDR1 and CDR2 (germline): SGHTS, YDEGEE. This chain's CDR3 is CASSLAGQLEQYF. As DNA, the CDR3 is TGTGCCAGCAGCTTAGCGGGACAACTCGAGCAGTACTTC.

V and J are TRBV5-4 and TRBJ2-2, with 7 nucleotides matching TRBD2. Germline V gene sequence: CDR1 SGHNT, CDR2 YYREEE (reference sequence). This CDR3 has 18 amino acids. J lost 8 bases, V lost 4 bases, and 20 bases had no gene match. The CDR3 sequence: CASSPLRASGPKGGELFF. The CDR3 coding sequence is TGTGCCAGCAGCCCCCTCCGGGCTAGCGGCCCGAAGGGGGGGGAGCTGTTTTTT.

The chain employs TRBV5-6 and TRBJ2-7; tentative D call: TRBD1 (6 bases). Per germline, CDR1 SGHDT and CDR2 YYEEEE. Trimming cost V 4 bases and J 0 bases, with 20 bases left between them. The CDR3 loop spans 17 amino acids. Written as DNA, the CDR3 is TGTGCCAGCAGCCCCTGGGGGCGATCCTTGACCTCCTACGAGCAGTACTTC. Translating gives CASSPWGRSLTSYEQYF. Supplemented by reference TRBV5-6 and TRBJ2-7, the full variable domain reads DAGVTQSPTHLIKTRGQQVTLRCSPKSGHDTVSWYQQALGQGPQFIFQYYEEEERQRGNFPDRFSGHQFPNYSSELNVNALLLGDSALYLCASSPWGRSLTSYEQYFGPGTRLTVT.

The chain uses TRBV5-1 and TRBJ2-3; D gene uncertain. The germline CDR1 and CDR2 sequences are SGHRS and YFSETQ. Trimming left V 1 base short and J 6 bases short, with 9 bases between. The CDR3 length is 13 residues. The CDR3 spells CASSLSVEDTQYF. The CDR3 DNA reads TGCGCCAGCAGCTTGTCGGTCGAGGATACGCAGTATTTT.

CDR3 DNA: TGTGCCACCAGTGATTTAGTCCTAAACACCGGGGAGCTGTTTTTT. It codes for CATSDLVLNTGELFF. This sequence joins TRBV24-1 and TRBJ2-2, with D uncertain. Per germline, CDR1 KGHDR and CDR2 SFDVKD. There are 15 residues in the CDR3. The V gene lost 1 base and the J gene lost 2 bases, with 7 bases spanning the gap.

This chain uses TRBV5-5 with TRBJ2-2, with D tentatively TRBD1 (5 bases). CDR1 and CDR2 (germline): SGHKS, YYEKEE (reference sequence). Deletions cut 4 bases from V and 0 bases from J, with 10 bases between. This CDR3 has 15 amino acids. The CDR3 DNA reads as TGTGCCAGCAGCCAACAGGACGCGAACACCGGGGAGCTGTTTTTT. It yields the protein CASSQQDANTGELFF.

Written as DNA, the CDR3 is TGTGCCAGCTCAACCGGGACAGGGTTTGAGACCCAGTACTTC. Protein sequence: CASSTGTGFETQYF. The V gene is TRBV18, the J gene TRBJ2-5; 9 bases fit TRBD1. The CDR3 totals 14 residues. Germline V gene data show CDR1 as KGHSH and CDR2 as LQKENI. V shed 5 bases, J shed 5 bases, and the junction held 6 bases outside the gene matches. Drawing the rest from reference TRBV18 and TRBJ2-5, the complete variable domain is NAGVMQNPRHLVRRRGQEARLRCSPMKGHSHVYWYRQLPEEGLKFMVYLQKENIIDESGMPKERFSAEFPKEGPSILRIQQVVRGDSAAYFCASSTGTGFETQYFGPGTRLLVL.

This chain joins TRBV7-8 and TRBJ2-3; D remains ambiguous. CDR1 is SGHVS and CDR2 is FQNEAQ in the germline V gene. CDR3 length: 14 residues. The V gene lost 4 bases and the J gene lost 1 base, with 9 bases spanning the gap. CDR3 nucleotide sequence: TGTGCCAGCAGCTCAGTCACAGGCACAGATACGCAGTATTTT. Protein product: CASSSVTGTDTQYF.

This clone was seen just once. The gene calls are TRBV21-1 and TRBJ1-5; TRBD1 is the table's D call, not checked against the DNA. TRBV21-1 is termed a pseudogene. The CDR3 consists of 17 residues. The CDR3 sequence is CASSKKWGQGGDQPQHF. As DNA, the CDR3 is TGTGCCAGCAGCAAAAAGTGGGGACAGGGAGGGGATCAGCCCCAGCATTTT.

CDR3 region: CASCRQRLPGNTIYF. The CDR3 bases are TGTGCCAGCTGTCGCCAGAGGCTACCTGGAAACACCATATATTTT. The chain combines TRBV19 with TRBJ1-3; no clear D. Germline CDR1 is LNHDA and CDR2 is SQIVND (reference sequence). V lost 9 bases, J lost 2 bases, and 17 bases lay in between. The CDR3 has 15 amino acids.

This chain connects TRBV6-6 to TRBJ1-3; the D is unclear. The CDR3 totals 16 residues. Trimming took 0 bases from V and 0 from J, leaving 9 bases between them. Germline V lookup: CDR1 MNHNY, CDR2 SVGAGI (reference sequence). CDR3 coding DNA: TGTGCCAGCAGTTACTCGAGGGCTACCTCTGGAAACACCATATATTTT. Translated: CASSYSRATSGNTIYF.

The V call is TRBV6-1, the J call TRBJ1-5, with 7 positions matching TRBD1. This CDR3 has 14 amino acids. V dropped 0 bases and J dropped 11; count of bases not matched to a gene: 7. The germline CDR1 and CDR2 sequences are MNHNS and SASEGT. CDR3 DNA: TGTGCCAGCAGTGAAGCGGACAGGCTGCAAGCCCAGCATTTT. Its translation is CASSEADRLQAQHF.

The sample holds a few counts of this clone. The gene calls are TRBV5-1 and TRBJ1-2; 9 nucleotides agree with TRBD1. CDR3 length: 13 amino acids. The V gene end was trimmed by 4 bases and the J gene end by 6 bases; junction bases not matched to a gene: 4. Germline lookup yields CDR1 SGHRS and CDR2 YFSETQ. Here the CDR3 reads CASSEGQGHGYTF. The CDR3 DNA reads as TGCGCCAGCAGCGAGGGACAGGGTCATGGCTACACCTTC.

This sequence joins TRBV5-4 and TRBJ2-3, with D maybe TRBD2 (7 bases). CDR3 length: 15 residues. Trimming removed 2 bases at V and 0 bases at J, with 10 bases between. Germline V lookup: CDR1 SGHNT, CDR2 YYREEE (reference sequence). CDR3 protein: CASSFGGASTDTQYF. For the CDR3, the DNA is TGTGCCAGCAGCTTTGGGGGGGCTAGCACAGATACGCAGTATTTT.

The chain combines TRBV19 with TRBJ2-3, with D perhaps TRBD1 (6 bases). Per the germline V gene, CDR1 is LNHDA and CDR2 is SQIVND (reference sequence). The CDR3 spans 14 residues. The V end was cut by 5 bases, the J end by 4 bases, with 13 bases between. CDR3 in amino acids: CASSHRVSADTQYF. The CDR3 region has the DNA TGTGCCAGTAGTCACAGGGTGTCTGCAGATACGCAGTATTTT.

The sample holds one count of this clone. The chain couples TRBV27 to TRBJ1-5; D not resolved. Germline CDR1 and CDR2: MNHEY and SMNVEV (reference sequence). The CDR3 consists of 9 residues. V was clipped by 11 bases and J by 9 bases, with 8 bases between them. The CDR3 DNA is TGTGCCTTTCCCAGGCCCCAGCATTTT. Protein product: CAFPRPQHF.

This clone has more than one count but fewer than ten. V usage is TRBV5-8 and J usage is TRBJ2-3; 11 nucleotides agree with TRBD2. Germline CDR1 is SGHTS and CDR2 is YDEGEE. The CDR3 covers 17 residues. V dropped 4 bases and J dropped 2; count of bases not matched to a gene: 9. DNA for the CDR3: TGTGCCAGCAGCCTCACGACTAGCGGGACATACACAGATACGCAGTATTTT. Encoded protein: CASSLTTSGTYTDTQYF. The entire variable domain, with the rest obtained from reference TRBV5-8 and TRBJ2-3, is as follows: EAGVTQSPTHLIKTRGQQATLRCSPISGHTSVYWYQQALGLGLQFLLWYDEGEERNRGNFPPRFSGRQFPNYSSELNVNALELEDSALYLCASSLTTSGTYTDTQYFGPGTRLTVL.

This clone was seen just once. This sequence joins TRBV7-3 and TRBJ2-5, with 10 positions matching TRBD2. Per germline, CDR1 SGHTA and CDR2 FQGTGA. Trimming cost V 3 bases and J 0 bases; bases outside gene matches: 1. The CDR3 length is 15 residues. The CDR3 here is CASSFGTSDQETQYF. The DNA of the CDR3 is TGTGCCAGCAGCTTCGGGACTAGCGACCAAGAGACCCAGTACTTC.

V usage is TRBV5-1 and J usage is TRBJ2-3; D possibly corresponds to TRBD1 (7 bases). Trimming removed 7 bases at V and 4 bases at J, with 22 bases between. CDR1 SGHRS and CDR2 YFSETQ come from the germline V gene. There are 16 residues in the CDR3. The CDR3, as DNA: TGCGCCAGCGGGGGGTCCGGGACAGAAAGGGCAGATACGCAGTATTTT. It yields the protein CASGGSGTERADTQYF.

This clone was picked up one time. The chain links TRBV13 to TRBJ2-6; TRBD1 aligns across 8 bases. From germline, CDR1 is PRHDT and CDR2 FYEKMQ (reference sequence). This CDR3 comprises 17 residues. The trim removed 6 bases at V and 4 bases at J, leaving 11 bases unmatched. In DNA, the CDR3 is TGTGCCAGCAGAACAGACAGGGGACTGTCGGGGGCCAACGTCCTGACTTTC. Translated: CASRTDRGLSGANVLTF.

The rearrangement uses TRBV5-4 and TRBJ2-3, with D possibly TRBD2 on 6 matching bases. Germline CDR1 reads SGHNT; CDR2 reads YYREEE (reference sequence). The germline V and J ends were trimmed by 4 bases and 6 bases, with 18 bases remaining between them. The CDR3 is made up of 15 amino acids. CDR3 nucleotide sequence: TGTGCCAGCAGCCCGGACTTCCGACGGGGGGATACGCAGTATTTT. This codes for CASSPDFRRGDTQYF.